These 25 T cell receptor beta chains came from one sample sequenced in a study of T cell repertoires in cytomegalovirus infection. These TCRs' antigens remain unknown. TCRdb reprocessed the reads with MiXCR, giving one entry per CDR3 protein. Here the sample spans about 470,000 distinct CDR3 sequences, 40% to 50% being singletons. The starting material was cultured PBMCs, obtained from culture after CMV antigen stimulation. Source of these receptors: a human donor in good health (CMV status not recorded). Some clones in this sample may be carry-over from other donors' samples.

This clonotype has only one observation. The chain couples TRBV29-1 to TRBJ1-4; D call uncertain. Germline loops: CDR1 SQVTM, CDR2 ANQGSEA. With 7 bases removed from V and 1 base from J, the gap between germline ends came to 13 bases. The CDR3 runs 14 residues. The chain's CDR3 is CSAGEGGTNEKLFF. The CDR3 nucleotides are TGCAGCGCCGGAGAGGGAGGAACTAATGAAAAACTGTTTTTT.

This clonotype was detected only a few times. As DNA, the CDR3 is TGTGCCAGCAGTGGAGCGGGGATTAGCACAGATACGCAGTATTTT. It codes for CASSGAGISTDTQYF. The chain uses TRBV11-2 and TRBJ2-3; 7 bases map to TRBD2. Unmatched junction bases numbered 6, after V lost 6 bases and J lost 0 bases. The CDR3 has 15 residues. Germline assignment: CDR1 SGHAT and CDR2 FQNNGV. Supplemented by reference TRBV11-2 and TRBJ2-3, the full variable domain reads EAGVAQSPRYKIIEKRQSVAFWCNPISGHATLYWYQQILGQGPKLLIQFQNNGVVDDSQLPKDRFSAERLKGVDSTLKIQPAKLEDSAVYLCASSGAGISTDTQYFGPGTRLTVL.

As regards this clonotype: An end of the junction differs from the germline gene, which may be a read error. The DNA of the CDR3 is TGTGCCAGCAGCTTATCACAGGGGAACATCGGGGAGCTGTTTTTT. It is translated as CASSLSQGNIGELFF. The chain has TRBV11-3 and TRBJ2-2; the match to TRBD1 covers 7 bases. The CDR3 has 15 residues. Germline CDR1 and CDR2: SGHNT and YENEEA.

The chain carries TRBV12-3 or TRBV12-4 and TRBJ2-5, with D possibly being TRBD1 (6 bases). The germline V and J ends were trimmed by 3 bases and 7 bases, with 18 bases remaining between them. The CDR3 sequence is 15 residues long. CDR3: CASSFPNRQDGTQYF. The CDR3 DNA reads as TGTGCCAGCAGTTTCCCCAACCGACAGGACGGGACCCAGTACTTC.

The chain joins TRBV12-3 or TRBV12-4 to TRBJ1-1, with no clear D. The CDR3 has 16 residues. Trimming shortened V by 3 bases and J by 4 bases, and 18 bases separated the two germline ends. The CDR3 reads CASSLSPQAEGTEAFF. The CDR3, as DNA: TGTGCCAGCAGTTTGTCCCCTCAGGCGGAGGGCACTGAAGCTTTCTTT.

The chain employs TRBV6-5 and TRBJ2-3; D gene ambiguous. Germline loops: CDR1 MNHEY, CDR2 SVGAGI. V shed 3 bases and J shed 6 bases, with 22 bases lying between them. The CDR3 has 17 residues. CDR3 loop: CASSYYGPSVEADTQYF. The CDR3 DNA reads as TGTGCCAGCAGTTATTACGGACCCAGCGTGGAAGCGGATACGCAGTATTTT.

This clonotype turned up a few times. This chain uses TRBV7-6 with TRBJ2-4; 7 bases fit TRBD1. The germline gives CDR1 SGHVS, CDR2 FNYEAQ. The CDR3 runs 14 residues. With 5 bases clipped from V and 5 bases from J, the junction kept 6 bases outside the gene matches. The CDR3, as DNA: TGTGCCAGCAGCCCTCGGGACAGAGAAAACATTCAGTACTTC. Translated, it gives CASSPRDRENIQYF.

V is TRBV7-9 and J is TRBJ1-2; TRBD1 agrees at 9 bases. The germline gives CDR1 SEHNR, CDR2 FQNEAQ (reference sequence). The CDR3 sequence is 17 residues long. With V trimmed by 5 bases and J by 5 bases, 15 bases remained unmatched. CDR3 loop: CASSRSGTGKFPYGYTF. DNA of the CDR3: TGTGCCAGCAGCCGATCTGGGACAGGGAAATTCCCATATGGCTACACCTTC.

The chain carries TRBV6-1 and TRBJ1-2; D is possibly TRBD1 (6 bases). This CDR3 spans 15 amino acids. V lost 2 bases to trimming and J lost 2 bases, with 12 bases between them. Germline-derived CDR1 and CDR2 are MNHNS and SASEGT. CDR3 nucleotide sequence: TGTGCCAGCAGTGAACTAGACAGGACCAACTATGGCTACACCTTC. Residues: CASSELDRTNYGYTF.

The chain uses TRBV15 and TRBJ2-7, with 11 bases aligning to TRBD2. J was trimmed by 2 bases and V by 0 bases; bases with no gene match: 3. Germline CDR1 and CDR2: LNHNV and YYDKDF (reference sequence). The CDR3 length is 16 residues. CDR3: CATSRETSGSPYEQYF. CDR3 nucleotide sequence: TGTGCCACCAGCAGAGAAACTAGCGGGAGCCCCTACGAGCAGTACTTC.

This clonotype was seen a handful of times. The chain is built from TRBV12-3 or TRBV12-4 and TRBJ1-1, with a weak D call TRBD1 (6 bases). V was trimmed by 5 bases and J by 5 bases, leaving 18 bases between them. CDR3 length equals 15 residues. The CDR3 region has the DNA TGTGCCAGCAGTACCCTGGAACAGGGAGGAACTGAAGCTTTCTTT. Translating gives CASSTLEQGGTEAFF.

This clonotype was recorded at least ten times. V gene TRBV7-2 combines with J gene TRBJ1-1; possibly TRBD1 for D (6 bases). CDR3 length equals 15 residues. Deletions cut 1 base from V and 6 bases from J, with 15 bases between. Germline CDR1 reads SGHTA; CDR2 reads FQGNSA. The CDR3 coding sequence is TGTGCCAGCAGCTTAGGGGGTCAGGGGCAAGCTGAAGCTTTCTTT. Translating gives CASSLGGQGQAEAFF.

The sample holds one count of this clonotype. The CDR3 DNA sequence: TGTGCCATCAACGAAGCTAGCGGCACAGATACGCAGTATTTT. Translation: CAINEASGTDTQYF. This sequence joins TRBV10-3 and TRBJ2-3; the D gene is possibly TRBD2 (6 bases). CDR1 and CDR2 (germline): ENHRY, SYGVKD. The CDR3 is made up of 14 amino acids. Trimming cost V 7 bases and J 1 base, with 12 bases left between them.

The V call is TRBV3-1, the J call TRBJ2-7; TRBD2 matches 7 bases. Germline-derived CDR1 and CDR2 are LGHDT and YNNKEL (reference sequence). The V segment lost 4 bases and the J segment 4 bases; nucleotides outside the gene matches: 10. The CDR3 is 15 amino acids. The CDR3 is CASSPTGGRSYEQYF. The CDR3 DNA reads TGTGCCAGCAGCCCTACGGGCGGGAGAAGTTACGAGCAGTACTTC.

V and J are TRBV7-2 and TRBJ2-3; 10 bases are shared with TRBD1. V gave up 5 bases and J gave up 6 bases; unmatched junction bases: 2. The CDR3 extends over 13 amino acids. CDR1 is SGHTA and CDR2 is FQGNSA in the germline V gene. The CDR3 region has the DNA TGTGCCAGCAGCGGACAGGGGGTCGATACGCAGTATTTT. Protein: CASSGQGVDTQYF.

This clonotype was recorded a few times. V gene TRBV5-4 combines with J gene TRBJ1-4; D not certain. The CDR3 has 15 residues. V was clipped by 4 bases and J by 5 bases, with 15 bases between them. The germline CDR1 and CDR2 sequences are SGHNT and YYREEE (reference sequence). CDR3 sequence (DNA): TGTGCCAGCAGCGTCCGGACGGTCGGAAATGAAAAACTGTTTTTT. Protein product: CASSVRTVGNEKLFF. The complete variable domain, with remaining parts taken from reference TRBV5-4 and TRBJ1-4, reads ETGVTQSPTHLIKTRGQQVTLRCSSQSGHNTVSWYQQALGQGPQFIFQYYREEENGRGNFPPRFSGLQFPNYSSELNVNALELDDSALYLCASSVRTVGNEKLFFGSGTQLSVL.

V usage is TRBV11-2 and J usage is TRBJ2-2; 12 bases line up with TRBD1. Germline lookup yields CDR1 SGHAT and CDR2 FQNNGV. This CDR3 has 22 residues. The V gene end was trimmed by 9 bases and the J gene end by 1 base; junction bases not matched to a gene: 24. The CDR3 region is CASENFLRLGQGALKNTGELFF. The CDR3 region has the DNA TGTGCCAGTGAGAATTTTCTTCGGTTGGGACAGGGGGCCCTGAAGAACACCGGGGAGCTGTTTTTT.

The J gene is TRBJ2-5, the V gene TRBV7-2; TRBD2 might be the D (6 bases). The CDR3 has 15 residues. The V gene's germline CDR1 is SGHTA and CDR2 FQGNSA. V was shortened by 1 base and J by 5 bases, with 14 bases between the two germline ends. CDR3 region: CASSLGLGPPETQYF. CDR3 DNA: TGTGCCAGCAGCTTAGGACTAGGCCCCCCCGAGACCCAGTACTTC.

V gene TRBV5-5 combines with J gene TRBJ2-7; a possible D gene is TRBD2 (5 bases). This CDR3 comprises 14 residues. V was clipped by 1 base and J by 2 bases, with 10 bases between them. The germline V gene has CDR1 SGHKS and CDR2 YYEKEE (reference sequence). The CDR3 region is CASSLSAEAYEQYF. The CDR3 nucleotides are TGTGCCAGCAGCTTGTCAGCGGAAGCCTACGAGCAGTACTTC.

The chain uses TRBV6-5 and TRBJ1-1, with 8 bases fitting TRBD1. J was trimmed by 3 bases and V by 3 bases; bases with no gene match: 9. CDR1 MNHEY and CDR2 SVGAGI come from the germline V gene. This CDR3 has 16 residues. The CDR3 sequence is CASSYDYLTGDTEAFF. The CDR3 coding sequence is TGTGCCAGCAGTTATGACTATTTGACAGGGGACACTGAAGCTTTCTTT.

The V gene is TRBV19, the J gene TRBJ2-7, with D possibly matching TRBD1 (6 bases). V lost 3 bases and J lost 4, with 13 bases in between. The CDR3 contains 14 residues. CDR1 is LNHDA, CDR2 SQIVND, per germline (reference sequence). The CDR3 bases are TGTGCCAGTAGTATGGCACAGGGTGGATACGAGCAGTACTTC. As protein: CASSMAQGGYEQYF.

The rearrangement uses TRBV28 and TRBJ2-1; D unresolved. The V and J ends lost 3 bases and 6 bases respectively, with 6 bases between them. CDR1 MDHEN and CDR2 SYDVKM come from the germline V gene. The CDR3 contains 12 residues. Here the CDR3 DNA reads TGTGCCAGCAGTTTTTTCCGCAATGAGCAGTTCTTC. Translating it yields CASSFFRNEQFF.

CDR3 DNA: TGTGCCATCAGTGATCATGACAGGGGTGGCGGGCAGTACTTC. This translates into CAISDHDRGGGQYF. This chain links TRBV10-3 with TRBJ2-7; 8 nucleotides agree with TRBD1. The CDR3 spans 14 residues. The junction had 10 bases not matched to a gene; V was cut back by 3 bases and J by 9 bases. Germline V gene data show CDR1 as ENHRY and CDR2 as SYGVKD.

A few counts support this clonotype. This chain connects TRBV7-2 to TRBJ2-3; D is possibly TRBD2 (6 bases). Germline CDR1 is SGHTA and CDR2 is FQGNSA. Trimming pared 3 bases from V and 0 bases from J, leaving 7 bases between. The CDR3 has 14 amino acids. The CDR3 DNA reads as TGTGCCAGCAGCTTTGGGACTAGCACAGATACGCAGTATTTT. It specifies CASSFGTSTDTQYF.

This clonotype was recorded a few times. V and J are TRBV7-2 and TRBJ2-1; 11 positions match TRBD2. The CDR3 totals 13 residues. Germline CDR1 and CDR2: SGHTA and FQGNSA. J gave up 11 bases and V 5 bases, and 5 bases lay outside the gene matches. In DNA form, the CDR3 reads TGTGCCAGCAGCAAGGGACTAGCGGAAAAGCAGTTCTTC. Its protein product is CASSKGLAEKQFF.